Here is one T cell receptor beta chain with its context. Its specificity is not known. Other nucleotide sequences in the sample specify the same CDR3. V lost 1 base and J 2 bases, leaving 11 bases between the germline ends. CDR1 and CDR2 from the germline V gene are SEHNR and FQNEAQ (reference sequence). This CDR3 has 15 residues. These data come from a study of shared clonotypes between healthy human individuals. Study overall: In total, the donors were two women and three men aged 18 to 49.

Study findings and constraints: It was observed that approximately 5% of naive CD4 clonotypes were shared across several donors. Blood alone was sampled, and tissue repertoires likely differ.

Source study methods: From ImmunoSEQ came sequences covering only the junction and carrying no quality scores, so filtering differed. Method: immunoSEQ multiplex PCR; TCRdb's copy keeps in-frame clones and lacks some. V and J calls and clone size are given by that table; D and trimming were obtained from the DNA. The table has around 1,900,000 clones, 93% seen once. The naive CD8 fraction comprised CD45RO-negative cells positively selected for CCR7 and excluded terminally differentiated effector memory CD45RA+ cells. This TCR was sampled from a man between 18 and 35 years old in good health. Some clones in this sample may be carry-over from other donors' samples. Material for sequencing was naive CD8+ T cells from PBMCs. The chain combines TRBV7-9 with TRBJ2-5, with D perhaps being TRBD1 or TRBD2 (5 bases each). The CDR3 sequence: CASSLGGTPQETQYF. The CDR3 DNA follows: TGTGCCAGCAGCTTAGGGGGGACCCCACAAGAGACCCAGTACTTC.